Listed below are T cell receptor beta chains from one sample, sequenced in a study of blood T cell repertoires in COVID-19. Here immunoSEQ multiplex PCR was the method, and the copy in TCRdb shows in-frame clones only, minus some. The sample lists approximately 200,000 clones, roughly nine tenths occurring once. Sequenced material: PBMCs or T cells enriched from blood (not recorded which). The receptors shown here come from a man between 25 and 39 years old who had recovered from COVID-19. Both conserved end residues are part of each CDR3. A D gene is named only where the DNA matches it firmly. Size is omitted from some rows. Given values are once, few, many or a class for expanded clones.

size	V	D	J	DNA	CDR3
NA	TRBV6-2/TRBV6-3	NA	TRBJ1-2	TGTGCCAGCAGTTACGGTCCGGGAGGGGGGTACGACCCCTATGGCTACACCTTC	CASSYGPGGGYDPYGYTF
NA	TRBV6-2/TRBV6-3	NA	TRBJ2-4	TGTGCCAGCAGTTATATGAACATTCAGTACTTC	CASSYMNIQYF
NA	TRBV6-5	NA	TRBJ1-1	TGTGCCAGCAGTTACGATACAGGCCAGTTGACTTTCTTT	CASSYDTGQLTFF
once	TRBV3-1/TRBV3-2	TRBD1	TRBJ1-5	TGTGCCAGCAGCCAAGGGACAGGGAATCAGCCCCAGCATTTT	CASSQGTGNQPQHF
NA	TRBV27	NA	TRBJ1-6	TGTGCCAGCAGTTTAGAGGGCTCCCCAGGATCACCCCTCCACTTT	CASSLEGSPGSPLHF
once	TRBV3-1/TRBV3-2	TRBD1	TRBJ1-1	TGTGCCAGCAGCCAAGATAAGGGGACAGGGGCCGGCGTGAACACTGAAGCTTTCTTT	CASSQDKGTGAGVNTEAFF
NA	TRBV9	NA	TRBJ2-1	TGTGCCAGCAGCGTAGGCACTAGCTATCGTGCCAATGAGCAGTTCTTC	CASSVGTSYRANEQFF
NA	TRBV7-2	NA	TRBJ1-2	TGTGCCAGCAGCCGGACAGTTTATGGCTACACCTTC	CASSRTVYGYTF
NA	TRBV7-8	TRBD1	TRBJ2-7	TGTGCCAGCAGCTTAGGGCGTTTCGGGGACAGGGAGTCCCACGAGCAGTACTTC	CASSLGRFGDRESHEQYF
once	TRBV19	NA	TRBJ2-2	TGTGCCAGTAATCAGGGACATAACACCGGGGAGCTGTTTTTT	CASNQGHNTGELFF
NA	TRBV7-9	NA	TRBJ1-2	TGTGCCAGCAGCCCACCTTTGCGCAGTGGGGGGGCGCAAGGCTACACCTTC	CASSPPLRSGGAQGYTF
NA	TRBV7-8	TRBD2	TRBJ2-5	TGTGCCAGCAGCTCCACTCGACTAGCGGGAGCGACGCAGACCCAGTACTTC	CASSSTRLAGATQTQYF
NA	TRBV11-2	TRBD1	TRBJ2-1	TGTGCCAGCAGTGGGGACAGGGGATCCAATGAGCAGTTCTTC	CASSGDRGSNEQFF
once	TRBV24-1	TRBD1	TRBJ1-5	TGTGCCACCAGCTCAGGGGGAGGCAATCAGCCCCAGCATTTT	CATSSGGGNQPQHF
NA	TRBV5-5	NA	TRBJ2-1	TGTGCCAGCAGCCCCGCATTAGTTGGGGGGAGCTCCTACAATGAGCAGTTCTTC	CASSPALVGGSSYNEQFF
few	TRBV5-4	NA	TRBJ2-2	TGTGCCAGCAGCTTGGCCCAGGGGACCACCGGGGAGCTGTTTTTT	CASSLAQGTTGELFF
NA	TRBV7-8	TRBD1	TRBJ2-1	TGTGCCAGCAGCCAAACCGGGACAGGGTTAAACAATGAGCAGTTCTTC	CASSQTGTGLNNEQFF
NA	TRBV7-2	TRBD1	TRBJ2-5	TGTGCCAGCAGCTTAGCTGCCCGAGGGGGCGAGACCCAGTACTTC	CASSLAARGGETQYF
NA	TRBV10-1	TRBD2	TRBJ2-5	TGCGCCAGCATGGCTAGCGGGAGGCTGGAGACCCAGTACTTC	CASMASGRLETQYF
NA	TRBV2	TRBD1	TRBJ1-5	TGTGCCAGCAGGGGGGACAGGGGGCATGGAAGCAATCAGCCCCAGCATTTT	CASRGDRGHGSNQPQHF
once	TRBV5-4	TRBD1	TRBJ2-1	TGTGCCAGCACCCATTATCTTTACAGGGGAGTGGGTAATGAGCAGTTCTTC	CASTHYLYRGVGNEQFF
NA	TRBV5-4	NA	TRBJ2-1	TGTGCCAGCAGCACCGGGACACCCCACTACAATGAGCAGTTCTTC	CASSTGTPHYNEQFF
NA	TRBV2	TRBD1	TRBJ1-2	TGTGCCAGCAGTGAGGGGACAGGGGTGATCTATGGCTACACCTTC	CASSEGTGVIYGYTF
NA	TRBV28	NA	TRBJ1-5	TGTGCCAGCAGTTTAGCCCAAGGAGGGCCCCAGCATTTT	CASSLAQGGPQHF
few	TRBV7-8	TRBD1	TRBJ1-1	TGTGCCAGCAGCCCGGACAGGGCGTTTGAAGCTTTCTTT	CASSPDRAFEAFF
NA	TRBV11-2	TRBD1	TRBJ2-7	TGTGCCAGCAGCTCTAGACAGGGAGACTACGAGCAGTACTTC	CASSSRQGDYEQYF
NA	TRBV3-1/TRBV3-2	TRBD1	TRBJ2-2	TGTGCCAGCAGAGGGACAGGGAGAGCCGGGGAGCTGTTTTTT	CASRGTGRAGELFF
NA	TRBV28	NA	TRBJ2-1	TGTGCCAGCAGTTTTATACAGTTTTCCAATGAGCAGTTCTTC	CASSFIQFSNEQFF
NA	TRBV7-7	TRBD2	TRBJ2-3	TGTGCTAGCAGCATCTTAGCGGGGGAGACCACAGATACGCAGTATTTT	CASSILAGETTDTQYF
NA	TRBV7-2	TRBD1	TRBJ1-3	TGTGCCAGCAGCTTCCGGGACAGGGGAGACACCATATATTTT	CASSFRDRGDTIYF